This paragraph reports one TCR beta chain. There are many counts of this clonotype. The antigen it recognizes is unknown. No base qualities exist here, and no much larger clone lies one base off it. The data are from a study of post-analysis software for immune sequencing data (dated by TCRdb to 2013 to 2016). Context from the whole study: Relapsing-remitting, secondary progressive and progressive-relapsing multiple sclerosis were recorded as disease courses, and subtype annotation was lacking for some patients. The patient repertoires were set against about 12 previously published healthy control repertoires from donors whose ages ranged from about 6 to 27 years. A subset of samples was prepared in parallel using single-end sample barcoding, then pooled and co-amplified after Illumina adapter ligation.

General conclusions and limits of the study: Significantly lower normalized Chao1 diversity was found in multiple sclerosis patients than in controls, suggesting substantial peripheral T-cell clonal expansion. Patients showed significantly higher frequencies than controls for a handful of TRBV segments, among them TRBV5-6, TRBV5-1 and TRBV20-1. Direct clustering with F measure showed strong co-clustering of samples prepared in the same batch, prompting a batch-effect correction. The control group was slightly older than the multiple sclerosis patient group.

Including cysteine and phenylalanine, the CDR3 has 13 amino acids. Only the CDR3 region is kept as DNA, spanning 39 bases read in frame from base 1. CDR1 and CDR2, looked up from the germline V gene, are SQVTM and ANQGSEA. Trimming takes 1 base from V and 0 bases from J, and the germline ends sit 7 bases apart. To prepare the library, PCR was applied. TCRdb records Illumina HiSeq 2500 as the sequencer. To reduce PCR and sequencing biases, unique molecular identifiers were built into the TCR beta cDNA libraries. Per 1 to 10 million input T cells, around 500,000 cDNA molecules were obtained, such that each molecule approximated one T cell. The same protocol used for the earlier healthy control dataset was applied to prepare and sequence the patient libraries. Within a given batch, samples were prepared together, multiplexed and sequenced on the same HiSeq lane. The source study handled its data this way. Raw barcoded reads were processed with MIGEC, and single-read molecular identifier groups were discarded before consensus assembly and CDR3 extraction. VDJtools was used for post-analysis of the clonotype tables, and diversity was normalized by down-sampling every dataset to the size of the smallest sample. In repertoire overlap clustering, CDR3 amino acid sequences, but not nucleotide sequences, were matched to correct batch-related cross-sample contamination. TCRdb trimmed public reads at Q25 via fastp, called clones via MiXCR and kept in-frame beta chains. Under each unique CDR3 protein, matching rows form one entry showing the most common genes and DNA. TCRdb's processing, not the authors', yielded these V and J calls. The sample contains hundreds of thousands of distinct CDR3 sequences, 30% of them found a single time. Around 0.56% of the sample belongs to the ten largest clones.

To demonstrate the VDJtools post-analysis software, TCR beta repertoires were profiled from the peripheral blood of more than 10 young patients with multiple sclerosis. The multiple sclerosis patients were children and adolescents ranging in age from 6 to 15 years. Here the chain combines TRBV29-1 and TRBJ2-7; perhaps TRBD1 is the D gene, with 5 bases matching. Sequenced: blood. The TCR originated in a girl between 10 and 17 years old with multiple sclerosis. The CDR3 reads as follows: CSVEVDNSYEQYF. The sequenced DNA: TGCAGCGTTGAAGTGGACAACTCCTACGAGCAGTACTTC.